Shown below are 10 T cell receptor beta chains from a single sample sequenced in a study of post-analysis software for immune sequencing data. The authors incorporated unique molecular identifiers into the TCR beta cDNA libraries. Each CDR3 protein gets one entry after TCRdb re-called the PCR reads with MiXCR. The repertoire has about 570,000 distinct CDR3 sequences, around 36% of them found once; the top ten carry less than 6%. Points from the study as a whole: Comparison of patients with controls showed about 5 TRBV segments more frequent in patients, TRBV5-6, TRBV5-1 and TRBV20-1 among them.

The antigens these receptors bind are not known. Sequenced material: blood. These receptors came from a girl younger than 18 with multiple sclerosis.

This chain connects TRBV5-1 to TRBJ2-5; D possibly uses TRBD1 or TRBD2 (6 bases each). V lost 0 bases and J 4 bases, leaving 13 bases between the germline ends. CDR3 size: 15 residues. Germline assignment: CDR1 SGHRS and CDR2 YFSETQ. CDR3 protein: CASSLASGAGETQYF. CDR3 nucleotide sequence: TGCGCCAGCAGCTTGGCCTCGGGGGCGGGAGAGACCCAGTACTTC.

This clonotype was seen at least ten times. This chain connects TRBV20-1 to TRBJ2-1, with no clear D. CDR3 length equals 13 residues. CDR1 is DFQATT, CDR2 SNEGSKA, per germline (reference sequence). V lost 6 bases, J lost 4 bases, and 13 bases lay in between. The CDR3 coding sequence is TGCAGTGCGAACTCTGGCGGATACAATGAGCAGTTCTTC. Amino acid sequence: CSANSGGYNEQFF.

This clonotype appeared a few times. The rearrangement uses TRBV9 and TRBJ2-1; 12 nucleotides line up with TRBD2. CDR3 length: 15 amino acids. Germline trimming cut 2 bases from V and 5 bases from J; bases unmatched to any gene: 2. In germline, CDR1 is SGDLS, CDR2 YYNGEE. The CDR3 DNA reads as TGTGCCAGCAGCGTCGGACTAGCGGGGAACAATGAGCAGTTCTTC. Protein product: CASSVGLAGNNEQFF.

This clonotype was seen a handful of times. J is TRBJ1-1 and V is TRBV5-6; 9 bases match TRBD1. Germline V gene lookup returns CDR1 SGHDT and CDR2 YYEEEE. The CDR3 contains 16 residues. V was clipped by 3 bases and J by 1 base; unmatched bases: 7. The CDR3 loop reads CASSSTGGAGNTEAFF. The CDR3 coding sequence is TGTGCCAGCAGCTCCACAGGGGGCGCGGGGAACACTGAAGCTTTCTTT.

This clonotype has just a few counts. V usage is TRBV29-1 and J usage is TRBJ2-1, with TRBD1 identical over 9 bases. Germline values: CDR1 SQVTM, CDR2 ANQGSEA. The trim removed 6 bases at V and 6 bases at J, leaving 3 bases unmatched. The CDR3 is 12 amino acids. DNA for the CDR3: TGCAGCGTGGGGACAGGGACCAATGAGCAGTTCTTC. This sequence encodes CSVGTGTNEQFF.

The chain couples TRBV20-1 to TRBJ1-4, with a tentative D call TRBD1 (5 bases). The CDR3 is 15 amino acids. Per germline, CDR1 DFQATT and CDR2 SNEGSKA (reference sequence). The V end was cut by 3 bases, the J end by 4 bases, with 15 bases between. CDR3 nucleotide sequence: TGCAGTGCTAGCTCATCCGGGCAGGGTAATGAAAAACTGTTTTTT. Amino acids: CSASSSGQGNEKLFF.

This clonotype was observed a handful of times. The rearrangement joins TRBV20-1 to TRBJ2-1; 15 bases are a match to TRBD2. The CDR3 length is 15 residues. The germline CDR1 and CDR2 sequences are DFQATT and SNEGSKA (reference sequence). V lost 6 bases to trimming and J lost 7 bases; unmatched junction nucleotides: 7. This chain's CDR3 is CSAHLGLAGGNEQFF. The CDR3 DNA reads TGCAGTGCCCACCTAGGACTAGCGGGGGGGAATGAGCAGTTCTTC.

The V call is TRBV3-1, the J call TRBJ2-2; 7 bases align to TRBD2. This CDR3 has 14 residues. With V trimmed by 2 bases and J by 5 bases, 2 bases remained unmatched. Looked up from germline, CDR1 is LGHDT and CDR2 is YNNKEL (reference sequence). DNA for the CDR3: TGTGCCAGCAGCCAAATTAGCGGGACCGGGGAGCTGTTTTTT. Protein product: CASSQISGTGELFF.

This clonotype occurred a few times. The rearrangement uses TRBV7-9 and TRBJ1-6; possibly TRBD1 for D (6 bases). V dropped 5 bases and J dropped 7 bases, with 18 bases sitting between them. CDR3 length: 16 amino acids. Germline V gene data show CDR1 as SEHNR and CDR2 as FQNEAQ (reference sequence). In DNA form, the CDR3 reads TGTGCCAGCAGCGGCAGGGGCTACGAAGAAAATTCACCCCTCCACTTT. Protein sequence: CASSGRGYEENSPLHF. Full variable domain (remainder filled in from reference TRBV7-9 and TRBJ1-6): DTGVSQNPRHKITKRGQNVTFRCDPISEHNRLYWYRQTLGQGPEFLTYFQNEAQLEKSRLLSDRFSAERPKGSFSTLEIQRTEQGDSAMYLCASSGRGYEENSPLHFGNGTRLTVT.

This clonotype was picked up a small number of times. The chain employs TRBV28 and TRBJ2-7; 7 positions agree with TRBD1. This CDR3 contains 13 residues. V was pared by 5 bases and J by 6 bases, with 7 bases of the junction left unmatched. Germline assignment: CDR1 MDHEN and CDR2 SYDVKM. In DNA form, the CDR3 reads TGTGCCAGCAGTCGAACAGGGGTTCGCGAGCAGTACTTC. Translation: CASSRTGVREQYF.